This T cell receptor beta chain is from a study of beta chain features in type 1 diabetes (dated by TCRdb to the late 2010s). In terms of the full investigation: Mean age, gender distribution, total cell number and subset yield did not differ between patients and healthy donors. A total of some 100,000,000 sorted cells were examined across all samples, and a strong correlation was observed between cell number per subset and RNA yield. The study compared TCRB repertoires of sorted circulating CD4+ T cell subsets between recently diagnosed type 1 diabetes patients and matched healthy donors. Whereas all 30 or so donors provided naive and central memory subsets, regulatory and stem cell-like memory subsets were isolated from just 8 patients and roughly eight healthy donors.

Study-wide findings and limitations: Shorter templates might be favored by PCR, yet because patient and control samples were amplified and corrected together, any such skew would affect both groups equally. In all four CD4+ subsets, TCRB CDR3 length was moderately but significantly shorter in type 1 diabetes patients. Fewer insertions and more nucleotide deletions at VDJ recombination sites were observed in patients with type 1 diabetes, implying thymic rearrangement abnormalities. Because small numbers of individuals were included in the HLA sub-analyses, any influence of HLA type on TCRB rearrangement was left unresolved. Sequencing cDNA rather than genomic DNA could over-represent highly expressing activated cells, although activation and CD3 levels did not differ between groups. The naive, central memory and regulatory TCRB repertoires appeared to resemble one another more closely among patients than among healthy donors.

For this clone: Its antigen target is currently unknown. No base-level quality is on record; no much larger clone is a single base apart.

Each donor gave one peripheral blood draw, averaging approximately 110 mL, which was collected into heparinised tubes. A BD FACSAria II was used to sort naive, central memory, regulatory and stem cell-like memory CD4+ T cells with a panel that included CD45RO, CCR7, CD25, CD127, CD95 and CD27. A purity above 98% was achieved for all sorted populations. PBMCs were separated immediately by Lymphoprep density gradient centrifugation and were stained directly, without being cultured. To minimize batch effects, samples were stained and sorted in pairs, one healthy donor with one patient per experiment. The entire isolated RNA was reverse transcribed using the High Capacity cDNA Reverse Transcription Kit, and thus expressed TCRB transcripts were sequenced. Naive, central memory and regulatory T cell samples underwent deep immunoSEQ sequencing, averaging about 3.5 million total reads per sample. After sorted cells were lysed in RLT buffer, RNA was extracted with DNase-treated RNeasy Micro or Mini kits, with the choice depending on cell number. Each cell subset was processed on its own to prevent cross-contamination, while patient and healthy donor samples were processed together. The immunoSEQ multiplex PCR was used to amplify TCRB sequences from cDNA, yielding 87-bp fragments that span the CDR3 region. Sequencing of the amplicons was done on the Illumina HiSeq platform. For the original study's pipeline: Synthetic template baselines were used to correct PCR bias computationally, reads within Hamming distance 2 were collapsed, and singletons that could not be merged were discarded. Reads were aligned to IMGT to assign V, D and J genes, CDR3 length, and insertions or deletions at six rearrangement sites. Within each subset, clonotype counts were normalized to sorted cell number, and only after that were true diversity and Gini coefficients computed with the tcR R package. The overlap coefficient, calculated on TCRB nucleotide sequences, was used to measure repertoire sharing. As a proxy for the pre-selection repertoire, out-of-frame TCRB sequences from naive cells were analyzed. TCRdb took over this immuneACCESS table, retaining in-frame rearrangements with V and J assigned. Such tables are incomplete; in checked studies, under half of the missing clones stem from an unresolved V gene, and the remainder is unexplained. V and J calls and clone size follow that table, whereas D and trimming were derived from the DNA. This sample gives 640,000 or so clones in total; roughly 12% of them show up just once. About 0.02% of the sample rests with the top ten.

Material: naive CD4+ T cells from blood. The cell subset or site tag for this specimen amounts to: true naive CD4+ T cells. The TCR originated in a man between 18 and 35 years old with type 1 diabetes.

The CDR3 corresponds to CASSTRTGVNEQYF. Here is the DNA: TGTGCCAGCAGCACAAGGACAGGGGTTAACGAGCAGTACTTC. The chain is made from TRBV7-9 and TRBJ2-7, with 9 bases in between that match TRBD1. For CDR1 and CDR2, the germline V gene (reference sequence) lists SEHNR and FQNEAQ. Trimmed from V: 5 bases; trimmed from J: 5 bases; junction bases lacking a gene match: 7. The cysteine opens and the phenylalanine closes a CDR3 of 14 amino acids. The retained sequence is limited to the CDR3, 42 bases, with the frame set at the first base.